Sequencing of this T cell receptor beta chain was carried out in a study of graft-versus-host responses after intestinal transplantation. On this clone itself: Its matching antigen is unknown.

The assay was immunoSEQ multiplex PCR, and TCRdb's table has in-frame clones only and misses some. The table has just under 100,000 clones, 75% to 95% seen once. Trimming shortened V by 6 bases and J by 8 bases, and 14 bases separated the two germline ends. Germline CDR1 SGHAT, CDR2 FQDESV (reference sequence). CDR3 length equals 13 residues. Study-level points and caveats: Recipient bone marrow held GvH clones, some seen earlier in ileum or blood. Across patients carrying graft-donor T cell macrochimerism, allografts held high graft-versus-host to host-versus-graft clonal ratios.

The sequences come from PBMCs, collected roughly 450 days after intestinal transplant. This chain joins TRBV11-1 and TRBJ2-1; D gene unclear. The clonotype originates from a human patient who received an intestinal transplant, so some T cells may come from the graft donor. The CDR3 DNA reads as TGTGCCAGCAGTCCCCACGGAGTGGATGAGCAGTTCTTC. This sequence encodes CASSPHGVDEQFF.